This TCR beta chain was documented in a study of long-term antiretroviral therapy in people with HIV. Study at large: The 2015 recommendation for immediate ART came about a decade after the earliest samples.

The germline V gene encodes CDR1 MDHEN and CDR2 SYDVKM. V was clipped by 7 bases and J by 8 bases, with 20 bases between them. The CDR3 covers 14 residues. Samples were assayed with immunoSEQ v3.0 at survey level. A per-sample goal of about 35,000-55,000 T-cell genomes was targeted by sequencing. Sequencing used immunoSEQ multiplex PCR; TCRdb keeps in-frame clones, though not all of them. The table includes fewer than 45,000 clones, around three quarters detected once. The sample was unsorted PBMCs, taken 3.4 years after starting antiretroviral therapy. This TCR was recovered from a man aged 25 to 40 with HIV. This chain connects TRBV28 to TRBJ1-2; possible D gene TRBD1, 6 bases. The CDR3: CASTPWSGAGGYTF. CDR3 nucleotides: TGTGCCAGCACCCCCTGGTCGGGGGCAGGCGGCTACACCTTC.